A single sample is the source of the 22 T cell receptor beta chains below, sequenced in a study of radiotherapy plus CTLA-4 blockade in lung cancer. The protocol was immunoSEQ multiplex PCR, while the TCRdb copy is restricted to in-frame clones and leaves out a portion. Of tens of thousands of clones in the sample, around 76% were seen once. The sample here was peripheral blood, taken from a patient treated with radiotherapy plus ipilimumab. The receptors were gathered from a human donor with non-small cell lung cancer who had stable disease on radiotherapy plus ipilimumab.

V gene TRBV7-2 combines with J gene TRBJ1-1; D may be TRBD1 (6 bases). Trimming removed 5 bases at V and 4 bases at J, with 14 bases between. Germline V gene lookup returns CDR1 SGHTA and CDR2 FQGNSA. The CDR3 extends over 14 amino acids. CDR3 bases: TGTGCCAGCAGCCTTTGGACGGGGGCCACTGAAGCTTTCTTT. It translates to CASSLWTGATEAFF. Filled out from reference TRBV7-2 and TRBJ1-1, the complete variable domain reads GAGVSQSPSNKVTEKGKDVELRCDPISGHTALYWYRQSLGQGLEFLIYFQGNSAPDKSGLPSDRFSAERTGGSVSTLTIQRTQQEDSAVYLCASSLWTGATEAFFGQGTRLTVV.

The chain recombines TRBV10-2 with TRBJ2-7, with TRBD2 matching 9 bases. The ends lost 6 bases at V and 2 bases at J; junction bases unmatched: 11. The CDR3 contains 16 residues. Germline CDR1 and CDR2: WSHSY and SAAADI. CDR3 in amino acids: CASRAPIAGETYEQYV. The CDR3 DNA sequence: TGCGCCAGCAGGGCACCTATAGCGGGGGAGACCTACGAGCAGTACGTC.

The chain is built from TRBV9 and TRBJ2-7; D possibly matches TRBD1 or TRBD2 (5 bases each). Trimming left V 3 bases short and J 4 bases short, with 17 bases between. Germline V lookup: CDR1 SGDLS, CDR2 YYNGEE. The CDR3 has 15 amino acids. This CDR3 is CASSAHTGARYEQYF. DNA of the CDR3: TGTGCCAGCAGCGCCCATACCGGGGCTCGATACGAGCAGTACTTC.

V is TRBV18 and J is TRBJ1-1, with D unresolved. This CDR3 region has 13 residues. Germline V gene sequence: CDR1 KGHSH, CDR2 LQKENI. V was clipped by 3 bases and J by 1 base, with 6 bases between them. The CDR3 loop is CASSPWTNTEAFF. The CDR3 DNA is TGTGCCAGCTCACCTTGGACGAACACTGAAGCTTTCTTT.

The rearrangement joins TRBV2 to TRBJ2-6; D is ambiguous. Germline V lookup: CDR1 SNHLY, CDR2 FYNNEI. V was clipped by 3 bases and J by 0 bases, with 9 bases between them. The CDR3 runs to 16 residues. The DNA for the CDR3 is TGTGCCAGCAGTGAGGTTGCCCTCTCTGGGGCCAACGTCCTGACTTTC. Protein product: CASSEVALSGANVLTF.

This chain connects TRBV29-1 to TRBJ2-1; 7 positions agree with TRBD2. Germline CDR1 reads SQVTM; CDR2 reads ANQGSEA. Losses at the gene ends were 4 bases for V and 2 bases for J; bases not matched to a gene: 5. This CDR3 comprises 14 residues. The CDR3 region is CSVVGGFPYNEQFF. The DNA of the CDR3 is TGCAGCGTTGTGGGAGGGTTCCCCTACAATGAGCAGTTCTTC.

Only a few counts were recorded for this clone. The chain uses TRBV7-7 and TRBJ1-3; no clear D gene. Between the trimmed V and J ends, which lost 5 bases and 2 bases, there was a span of 10 bases. Germline V gene sequence: CDR1 SSHAT, CDR2 FNYEAQ (reference sequence). CDR3 length: 14 residues. CDR3 sequence reads: CASSPTTAGNTIYF. DNA for the CDR3: TGTGCCAGCAGCCCGACCACAGCTGGAAACACCATATATTTT. The whole variable domain, filled in from reference TRBV7-7 and TRBJ1-3, reads GAGVSQSPRYKVTKRGQDVTLRCDPISSHATLYWYQQALGQGPEFLTYFNYEAQPDKSGLPSDRFSAERPEGSISTLTIQRTEQRDSAMYRCASSPTTAGNTIYFGEGSWLTVV.

The rearrangement uses TRBV7-2 and TRBJ2-7, with D unclear. The CDR3 is made up of 12 amino acids. CDR1 SGHTA and CDR2 FQGNSA come from the germline V gene. V lost 2 bases and J lost 7, with 9 bases in between. CDR3 nucleotide sequence: TGTGCCAGCAGCTTACCGGCTGGGGAGCAGTACTTC. Translated, it gives CASSLPAGEQYF. The complete variable domain, with remaining parts taken from reference TRBV7-2 and TRBJ2-7, reads GAGVSQSPSNKVTEKGKDVELRCDPISGHTALYWYRQSLGQGLEFLIYFQGNSAPDKSGLPSDRFSAERTGGSVSTLTIQRTQQEDSAVYLCASSLPAGEQYFGPGTRLTVT.

The J gene is TRBJ1-6, the V gene TRBV6-6, with a weak D call TRBD1 (5 bases). V shed 5 bases and J shed 7 bases, with 15 bases lying between them. The CDR3 covers 15 residues. Germline V gene lookup returns CDR1 MNHNY and CDR2 SVGAGI (reference sequence). The CDR3 reads CASSKGDDLNSPLHF. CDR3 bases: TGTGCCAGCAGTAAAGGGGACGACTTAAATTCACCCCTCCACTTT.

The J gene is TRBJ1-3, the V gene TRBV9; possibly TRBD1 for D (5 bases). This CDR3 is 15 amino acids long. The ends were cut back, 0 bases at V and 4 bases at J, with 11 bases in the middle. The V gene's germline CDR1 is SGDLS and CDR2 YYNGEE. The CDR3 spells CASSVGPGPGNTIYF. The CDR3 nucleotides read TGTGCCAGCAGCGTAGGTCCGGGGCCCGGAAACACCATATATTTT.

The chain has TRBV19 and TRBJ1-1; 8 bases map to TRBD1. With V trimmed by 6 bases and J by 5 bases, 5 bases remained unmatched. The CDR3 contains 13 residues. CDR1 is LNHDA, CDR2 SQIVND, per germline (reference sequence). The CDR3 loop is CASRGTGVTEAFF. In DNA form, the CDR3 reads TGTGCCAGTAGGGGGACAGGTGTGACTGAAGCTTTCTTT.

The rearrangement links TRBV5-6 to TRBJ1-1; D remains unclear. Germline CDR1 reads SGHDT; CDR2 reads YYEEEE. Trimming stripped 4 bases from V and 1 base from J, with 14 bases between. The CDR3 contains 15 residues. The CDR3 is CASSGGRTANTEAFF. As DNA, the CDR3 is TGTGCCAGCAGCGGTGGTCGGACGGCGAACACTGAAGCTTTCTTT.

The rearrangement uses TRBV5-8 and TRBJ2-5; D is unclear. The end of the DNA fits TRBJ2-7 better, so the J call may be wrong. This CDR3 has 15 amino acids. Germline-derived CDR1 and CDR2 are SGHTS and YDEGEE. CDR3 loop: CASSLVGIPSYEQYF. In DNA form, the CDR3 reads TGTGCCAGCAGCTTGGTAGGGATACCTTCCTACGAGCAGTACTTC.

The J gene is TRBJ1-3, the V gene TRBV30; no definite D call. CDR3 length: 16 residues. Per germline, CDR1 GTSNPN and CDR2 SVGIG (reference sequence). Trimming cost V 1 base and J 4 bases, with 17 bases left between them. This CDR3 reads CAWSGRLLNKGNTIYF. CDR3 bases: TGTGCCTGGAGTGGTCGGCTACTCAATAAGGGAAACACCATATATTTT.

The chain couples TRBV6-1 to TRBJ1-6; D is possibly TRBD1 (6 bases). Trimming cost V 1 base and J 8 bases, with 12 bases left between them. This CDR3 region has 15 residues. From germline, CDR1 is MNHNS and CDR2 SASEGT. The CDR3 here is CASSEGAGAYSPLHF. The CDR3 DNA reads as TGTGCCAGCAGTGAAGGGGCGGGGGCCTATTCACCCCTCCACTTT.

This clone occurred a few times. The chain couples TRBV7-9 to TRBJ1-2; 8 bases are a match to TRBD1. Germline CDR1 is SEHNR and CDR2 is FQNEAQ (reference sequence). The V gene end was trimmed by 1 base and the J gene end by 2 bases; junction bases not matched to a gene: 6. This CDR3 is built from 16 residues. CDR3 region: CASSLGTGSLNYGYTF. The CDR3 nucleotides are TGTGCCAGCAGCTTAGGGACAGGGTCCCTCAACTATGGCTACACCTTC.

The rearrangement joins TRBV6-5 to TRBJ1-4; 9 bases agree with TRBD1. CDR3 size: 15 residues. V shed 5 bases, J shed 2 bases, and the junction held 3 bases outside the gene matches. Germline CDR1 is MNHEY and CDR2 is SVGAGI. The CDR3 spells CASSTGGRTNEKLFF. Here the CDR3 DNA reads TGTGCCAGCAGTACAGGGGGCCGGACTAATGAAAAACTGTTTTTT.

This chain joins TRBV7-6 and TRBJ1-4; D might be TRBD1 (5 bases). Germline V gene sequence: CDR1 SGHVS, CDR2 FNYEAQ. V was pared by 1 base and J by 6 bases, with 9 bases between. The CDR3 spans 14 residues. DNA for the CDR3: TGTGCCAGCAGCTTAGTCTTGGGGGATGAAAAACTGTTTTTT. Amino acid sequence: CASSLVLGDEKLFF.

V is TRBV7-2 and J is TRBJ1-1; 8 nucleotides line up with TRBD1. V shed 2 bases and J 6 bases; nucleotides not matched to a gene: 14. The length of the CDR3 is 17 residues. Germline CDR1 SGHTA, CDR2 FQGNSA. The CDR3 sequence is CASSLMQGAPGIAEAFF. The CDR3 region has the DNA TGTGCCAGCAGCTTAATGCAGGGGGCACCGGGAATAGCTGAAGCTTTCTTT.

The CDR3 is CASTKEGRTNEKLFF. As DNA, the CDR3 is TGCGCCAGCACCAAAGAGGGACGGACTAATGAAAAACTGTTTTTT. The chain joins TRBV5-1 to TRBJ1-4, with D perhaps TRBD1 (5 bases). V was trimmed by 6 bases and J by 2 bases, leaving 14 bases between them. Per germline, CDR1 SGHRS and CDR2 YFSETQ. The CDR3 extends over 15 amino acids.

This clone was counted only a few times. V and J are TRBV12-5 and TRBJ2-7; D gene ambiguous. Trimming took 0 bases from V and 9 from J, leaving 9 bases between them. This CDR3 comprises 12 residues. Looked up from germline, CDR1 is LGHNT and CDR2 is FRNRAP. Here the CDR3 reads CASGLVSQGQYF. CDR3 in DNA: TGTGCTAGTGGTTTGGTATCCCAAGGGCAGTACTTC.

The J gene is TRBJ2-7, the V gene TRBV7-9; TRBD1 is a possible D gene (5 bases). Germline lookup yields CDR1 SEHNR and CDR2 FQNEAQ (reference sequence). V was shortened by 2 bases and J by 3 bases, with 8 bases between the two germline ends. CDR3 size: 13 residues. The CDR3: CASSLPGHYEQYF. In DNA form, the CDR3 reads TGTGCCAGCAGCTTACCAGGGCACTACGAGCAGTACTTC.